One sample yielded the 32 T cell receptor beta chains listed below, sequenced in a study of T-cell memory formation after mild COVID-19. Each CDR3 protein gets one entry after TCRdb re-called the 5' RACE reads with MiXCR. Of fewer than 300,000 distinct CDR3 sequences detected, roughly 17% appear once; the ten largest clones hold under 25%. Sequencing used PBMCs or a T cell subset sorted from them (not recorded which). The receptors stem from a young man who had mild COVID-19 (a few samples of this study predate the infection). Cell type and time point are not known.

CDR3 in amino acids: CASSYSGTPNGELFF. The CDR3 DNA is TGTGCCAGCAGTTACTCTGGGACACCGAACGGGGAGCTGTTTTTT. The J gene is TRBJ2-2, the V gene TRBV6-5; D may be TRBD1 (6 bases). V was shortened by 0 bases and J by 7 bases, with 12 bases between the two germline ends. This CDR3 is 15 amino acids long. Per the germline V gene, CDR1 is MNHEY and CDR2 is SVGAGI.

The DNA of the CDR3 is TGTGCCAGCAGCCCAGAGTTGGCGCGCACCGGGGAGCTGTTTTTT. This codes for CASSPELARTGELFF. The J gene is TRBJ2-2, the V gene TRBV7-2; no firm D call. The germline gives CDR1 SGHTA, CDR2 FQGNSA. This CDR3 comprises 15 residues. Trimming shortened V by 5 bases and J by 4 bases, and 14 bases separated the two germline ends.

This clonotype was seen many times. The chain couples TRBV11-2 to TRBJ1-4; D gene unclear. The CDR3 has 14 amino acids. CDR1 is SGHAT and CDR2 is FQNNGV in the germline V gene. Between the trimmed V and J ends, which lost 3 bases and 2 bases, there was a span of 7 bases. CDR3 nucleotide sequence: TGTGCCAGCAGCTTCGTGGGGACTAATGAAAAACTGTTTTTT. It yields the protein CASSFVGTNEKLFF. Full variable domain (rest looked up from reference TRBV11-2 and TRBJ1-4): EAGVAQSPRYKIIEKRQSVAFWCNPISGHATLYWYQQILGQGPKLLIQFQNNGVVDDSQLPKDRFSAERLKGVDSTLKIQPAKLEDSAVYLCASSFVGTNEKLFFGSGTQLSVL.

The J gene is TRBJ2-7, the V gene TRBV4-3; 9 nucleotides line up with TRBD2. The trim removed 2 bases at V and 5 bases at J, leaving 13 bases unmatched. This CDR3 region has 17 residues. CDR1 is LGHNA and CDR2 is YSLEER in the germline V gene. The CDR3 DNA sequence: TGCGCCAGCAGCCAACAGCTAGGCAGCGGGGGGATGAACGAGCAGTACTTC. It is translated as CASSQQLGSGGMNEQYF.

The rearrangement uses TRBV18 and TRBJ2-3; D is unclear. The CDR3 has 15 amino acids. Germline V lookup: CDR1 KGHSH, CDR2 LQKENI. Trimming left V 1 base short and J 0 bases short, with 8 bases between. DNA for the CDR3: TGTGCCAGCTCACCACGGGGTAGTAGCACAGATACGCAGTATTTT. Its protein is CASSPRGSSTDTQYF.

A few counts support this clonotype. V gene TRBV3-1 combines with J gene TRBJ1-6; tentatively, D is TRBD1 (5 bases). The V gene's germline CDR1 is LGHDT and CDR2 YNNKEL (reference sequence). The CDR3 contains 14 residues. V lost 1 base and J 10 bases, leaving 11 bases between the germline ends. As DNA, the CDR3 is TGTGCCAGCAGCCAAGGGCAGGGAGAATCACCCCTCCACTTT. As protein: CASSQGQGESPLHF.

V usage is TRBV28 and J usage is TRBJ2-2; D is ambiguous. Between the trimmed V and J ends, which lost 1 base and 8 bases, there was a span of 5 bases. Germline lookup yields CDR1 MDHEN and CDR2 SYDVKM. The CDR3 is 12 residues long. The CDR3 DNA follows: TGTGCCAGCAGTTTATCGAAGGGGGAGCTGTTTTTT. It translates to CASSLSKGELFF.

This clonotype was observed a handful of times. V is TRBV7-9 and J is TRBJ2-5, with a weak D call TRBD1 (5 bases). V was clipped by 5 bases and J by 8 bases, with 9 bases between them. The length of the CDR3 is 11 residues. The germline CDR1 and CDR2 sequences are SEHNR and FQNEAQ (reference sequence). CDR3 DNA sequence: TGTGCCAGCAGCCCAGGGCGTACCCAGTACTTC. This sequence encodes CASSPGRTQYF. Supplemented by reference TRBV7-9 and TRBJ2-5, the full variable domain reads DTGVSQNPRHKITKRGQNVTFRCDPISEHNRLYWYRQTLGQGPEFLTYFQNEAQLEKSRLLSDRFSAERPKGSFSTLEIQRTEQGDSAMYLCASSPGRTQYFGPGTRLLVL.

There are a few counts of this clonotype. This chain connects TRBV4-3 to TRBJ1-4; D unclear. V dropped 1 base and J dropped 4 bases, with 7 bases sitting between them. Germline V gives CDR1 LGHNA, CDR2 YSLEER. The CDR3 has 14 amino acids. The CDR3 nucleotides are TGCGCCAGCAGCCAAGGAGCAGTTAATGAAAAACTGTTTTTT. Residues: CASSQGAVNEKLFF.

The rearrangement uses TRBV5-1 and TRBJ2-3, with 13 nucleotides matching TRBD2. The length of the CDR3 is 18 residues. CDR1 is SGHRS and CDR2 is YFSETQ in the germline V gene. V shed 2 bases, J shed 4 bases, and the junction held 10 bases outside the gene matches. The CDR3 loop is CASSLLAGGPIGPDTQYF. Here the CDR3 DNA reads TGCGCCAGCAGCTTACTAGCGGGGGGGCCTATCGGCCCAGATACGCAGTATTTT.

J is TRBJ2-3 and V is TRBV14; 7 nucleotides align to TRBD2. The CDR3 has 20 residues. The J segment lost 3 bases and the V segment lost 1 base, leaving 19 bases of the junction unmatched. The germline V gene encodes CDR1 SGHDN and CDR2 FVKESK. The CDR3 loop is CASSQGYFGPGTTITDTQYF. CDR3 in DNA: TGTGCCAGCAGCCAAGGATATTTTGGCCCCGGGACTACTATAACAGATACGCAGTATTTT.

This clonotype was picked up many times. The V gene is TRBV5-1, the J gene TRBJ1-3; maybe TRBD1 (5 bases). Germline values: CDR1 SGHRS, CDR2 YFSETQ. The CDR3 is made up of 16 amino acids. V gave up 0 bases and J gave up 0 bases, with 10 bases separating them. CDR3 sequence (DNA): TGCGCCAGCAGCTTGGCCGCGGGGACCTCTGGAAACACCATATATTTT. This codes for CASSLAAGTSGNTIYF.

The chain couples TRBV7-3 to TRBJ2-1; TRBD1 matches 11 bases. CDR3 length equals 15 residues. After removal of 3 bases from V and 6 bases from J, the junction contained 4 bases not matched to a gene. In germline, CDR1 is SGHTA, CDR2 FQGTGA. The DNA for the CDR3 is TGTGCCAGCAGCTTCGGACAGGGGGCAGTCAATGAGCAGTTCTTC. Protein: CASSFGQGAVNEQFF.

The chain uses TRBV4-2 and TRBJ2-3; weak D call: TRBD2 (7 bases). The CDR3 contains 15 residues. V shed 4 bases and J shed 4 bases, with 15 bases lying between them. Germline values: CDR1 LGHNA, CDR2 YNFKEQ. The CDR3 loop is CASSPKGGAADTQYF. CDR3 coding DNA: TGTGCCAGCAGCCCTAAGGGGGGGGCTGCAGATACGCAGTATTTT.

The chain is built from TRBV10-3 and TRBJ2-5; D is tentatively TRBD1 or TRBD2 (5 bases each). CDR3 length: 14 amino acids. Germline-derived CDR1 and CDR2 are ENHRY and SYGVKD. The V and J ends lost 8 bases and 8 bases respectively, with 21 bases between them. CDR3 loop: CAIQKSGGERTQYF. DNA for the CDR3: TGTGCCATCCAGAAAAGTGGGGGTGAGCGAACCCAGTACTTC.

This clonotype came up a few times. The CDR3 DNA is TGTGCCACCAGTTCCGGCGGCGGGACCCAGTACTTC. It is translated as CATSSGGGTQYF. The rearrangement links TRBV24-1 to TRBJ2-5; D is ambiguous. The germline gives CDR1 KGHDR, CDR2 SFDVKD. V was shortened by 6 bases and J by 7 bases, with 11 bases between the two germline ends. CDR3 length equals 12 residues.

The V gene is TRBV29-1, the J gene TRBJ2-2; D is uncertain. Trimming left V 4 bases short and J 2 bases short, with 11 bases between. The CDR3 is 14 amino acids. CDR1 SQVTM and CDR2 ANQGSEA come from the germline V gene. CDR3 in DNA: TGCAGCGTTGTCGATGGAAAAAACACCGGGGAGCTGTTTTTT. This sequence encodes CSVVDGKNTGELFF.

The J gene is TRBJ2-1, the V gene TRBV7-2; TRBD1 matches 8 bases. This CDR3 comprises 13 residues. CDR1 and CDR2 (germline): SGHTA, FQGNSA. V dropped 0 bases and J dropped 9; count of bases not matched to a gene: 1. CDR3 sequence: CASSLATGVEQFF. Written as DNA, the CDR3 is TGTGCCAGCAGCTTAGCGACAGGGGTTGAGCAGTTCTTC.

The chain recombines TRBV10-3 with TRBJ1-2; TRBD1 agrees at 8 bases. The germline CDR1 and CDR2 sequences are ENHRY and SYGVKD. This CDR3 is 15 amino acids long. Trimming at V came to 6 bases and at J to 3 bases, leaving 9 bases not matched to a gene. The CDR3 here is CAIRAGQGSYYGYTF. In nucleotides, the CDR3 is TGTGCCATCAGAGCTGGACAGGGAAGCTACTATGGCTACACCTTC.

This clonotype came up many times. The V call is TRBV20-1, the J call TRBJ2-5; either TRBD1 or TRBD2 may supply D (5 bases each). The CDR3 consists of 14 residues. With 5 bases removed from V and 5 bases from J, the gap between germline ends came to 18 bases. Germline V gives CDR1 DFQATT, CDR2 SNEGSKA (reference sequence). CDR3 in amino acids: CSAGTPGARETQYF. Here the CDR3 DNA reads TGCAGTGCTGGGACGCCCGGGGCTCGGGAGACCCAGTACTTC.

The chain carries TRBV3-1 and TRBJ2-5; TRBD2 matches at 9 bases. Germline V lookup: CDR1 LGHDT, CDR2 YNNKEL (reference sequence). This CDR3 region has 14 residues. J lost 2 bases, V lost 6 bases, and 4 bases had no gene match. The CDR3 DNA follows: TGTGCCAGCAGTTGGCTAGCGGGGCAAGAGACCCAGTACTTC. Protein sequence: CASSWLAGQETQYF.

This clonotype was counted only a few times. The chain is built from TRBV6-1 and TRBJ2-5, with 10 bases matching TRBD1. V gave up 6 bases and J gave up 0 bases; unmatched junction bases: 7. In germline, CDR1 is MNHNS, CDR2 SASEGT. CDR3 length: 16 amino acids. DNA of the CDR3: TGTGCCAGCAGCTTAAGGACAGGGGGTTACCAAGAGACCCAGTACTTC. Translating it yields CASSLRTGGYQETQYF.

This clonotype was picked up a small number of times. The J gene is TRBJ2-5, the V gene TRBV12-3 or TRBV12-4, with unresolved D. Deletions cut 6 bases from V and 5 bases from J, with 7 bases between. This CDR3 region has 11 residues. CDR3: CASRAEETQYF. As DNA, the CDR3 is TGTGCCAGCAGGGCGGAGGAGACCCAGTACTTC.

This clonotype has only a few counts. The chain links TRBV10-3 to TRBJ1-4; D remains ambiguous. The CDR3 has 14 amino acids. V lost 7 bases, J lost 7 bases, and 16 bases lay in between. In germline, CDR1 is ENHRY, CDR2 SYGVKD. CDR3 nucleotides: TGTGCCATCACCCAGCCTGTGGAGGGTGAAAAACTGTTTTTT. Protein: CAITQPVEGEKLFF.

This clonotype was seen a few times. V and J are TRBV4-3 and TRBJ2-7; D is unclear. CDR1 and CDR2 from the germline V gene are LGHNA and YSLEER. V gave up 4 bases and J gave up 7 bases, with 17 bases separating them. The CDR3 spans 14 residues. CDR3 sequence reads: CASSPRRFVYEQYV. The DNA for the CDR3 is TGCGCCAGCAGCCCCAGGCGGTTCGTTTATGAGCAGTACGTC.

This clonotype was seen a handful of times. The rearrangement uses TRBV28 and TRBJ2-1, with a possible D match to TRBD2 (6 bases). The germline V gene encodes CDR1 MDHEN and CDR2 SYDVKM. Trimming left V 7 bases short and J 4 bases short, with 17 bases between. The CDR3 spans 15 residues. CDR3 loop: CASTQGGDPYNEQFF. DNA of the CDR3: TGTGCCAGCACCCAGGGAGGCGACCCGTACAATGAGCAGTTCTTC.

This clonotype was observed a few times. The chain combines TRBV28 with TRBJ2-3, with 10 bases that match TRBD2. Germline assignment: CDR1 MDHEN and CDR2 SYDVKM. The CDR3 is 15 residues long. V gave up 8 bases and J gave up 3 bases; unmatched junction bases: 8. The CDR3 nucleotides are TGTGCCAGCGCAGCCGGGACTAGCGTTACAGATACGCAGTATTTT. This codes for CASAAGTSVTDTQYF.

The chain recombines TRBV6-4 with TRBJ2-1; D unclear. The V gene lost 2 bases and the J gene lost 8 bases, with 10 bases spanning the gap. The CDR3 has 13 residues. Germline assignment: CDR1 MRHNA and CDR2 SNTAGT. DNA of the CDR3: TGTGCCAGCAGTGACCCTCGTCGGGATGAGCAGTTCTTC. This encodes CASSDPRRDEQFF.

In this sample, this clonotype turned up a few times. V usage is TRBV7-3 and J usage is TRBJ2-1; 8 nucleotides line up with TRBD2. Germline-derived CDR1 and CDR2 are SGHTA and FQGTGA. This CDR3 has 13 amino acids. V was clipped by 6 bases and J by 6 bases; unmatched bases: 4. The CDR3 protein is CASRAGGSNEQFF. Here the CDR3 DNA reads TGTGCCAGCAGGGCGGGGGGCAGCAATGAGCAGTTCTTC.

The V gene is TRBV28, the J gene TRBJ2-5, with D perhaps matching TRBD1 or TRBD2 (5 bases each). V gave up 6 bases and J gave up 1 base, with 12 bases separating them. This CDR3 is 14 amino acids long. Looked up from germline, CDR1 is MDHEN and CDR2 is SYDVKM. CDR3 residues: CASRRQGTQETQYF. The CDR3 nucleotides read TGTGCCAGCAGACGACAAGGGACCCAAGAGACCCAGTACTTC.

This clonotype has a handful of counts. J is TRBJ2-7 and V is TRBV5-1; 8 nucleotides match TRBD2. Germline CDR1 is SGHRS and CDR2 is YFSETQ. Unmatched junction bases numbered 7, after V lost 2 bases and J lost 6 bases. The CDR3 is made up of 14 amino acids. DNA for the CDR3: TGCGCCAGCAGCTTCTCGGGAGGGGCCAGCGAGCAGTACTTC. It codes for CASSFSGGASEQYF.

V gene TRBV12-3 or TRBV12-4 combines with J gene TRBJ1-1, with D hard to call. This CDR3 region has 16 residues. Trimming shortened V by 0 bases and J by 0 bases, and 11 bases separated the two germline ends. DNA for the CDR3: TGTGCCAGCAGTTTAGCGCCGGGCCGAATGAACACTGAAGCTTTCTTT. Translated: CASSLAPGRMNTEAFF.